Following are 10 T cell receptor beta chains from one sample sequenced in a study of technical replicates of blood from a handful of donors (dated by TCRdb to about 2017). Library preparation was by the immunoSEQ multiplex PCR assay. Held by TCRdb, this immuneACCESS table contains in-frame sequences only and omits some clones. Under half of the omission traces to an unresolved V gene where checked; the cause of the rest is unknown. Within this sample are 50,000 to 70,000 clones, with 86% of them counted one time only. The top ten constitute about 5% of the sample. Sequenced material: PBMCs. These receptors originate from a human donor in good health. Some clones in this sample may be carry-over from other donors' samples.

This clone was counted a single time. The rearrangement joins TRBV7-3 to TRBJ2-7; 11 positions agree with TRBD2. CDR3 length equals 17 residues. Per the germline V gene, CDR1 is SGHTA and CDR2 is FQGTGA. J lost 7 bases, V lost 6 bases, and 17 bases had no gene match. DNA for the CDR3: TGTGCCAGCAGTCTTAGCGGGGGGGCCAAGGGTAAGAGGGAGCAGTACTTC. Translation gives CASSLSGGAKGKREQYF.

V usage is TRBV7-7 and J usage is TRBJ2-3; TRBD1 matches at 8 bases. Per the germline V gene, CDR1 is SSHAT and CDR2 is FNYEAQ (reference sequence). Trimming took 5 bases from V and 3 from J; bases not matched to a gene: 1. There are 13 residues in the CDR3. DNA of the CDR3: TGTGCCAGCAGCCGACAGGGGACAGATACGCAGTATTTT. The encoded protein is CASSRQGTDTQYF.

The chain links TRBV27 to TRBJ1-5; tentative D call: TRBD1 (6 bases). CDR3 length: 16 amino acids. V shed 6 bases and J shed 4 bases, with 19 bases lying between them. Germline V gene sequence: CDR1 MNHEY, CDR2 SMNVEV (reference sequence). CDR3 coding DNA: TGTGCCAGCAGACCCACTCGGACAGTTAATAATCAGCCCCAGCATTTT. The encoded protein is CASRPTRTVNNQPQHF.

This chain uses TRBV4-2 with TRBJ2-3; D is unresolved. There are 14 residues in the CDR3. V was cut by 6 bases and J by 5 bases, with 15 bases left in between. Germline CDR1 and CDR2: LGHNA and YNFKEQ. The CDR3 DNA is TGTGCCAGCAGACCCATGTCCTTCGGAGATACGCAGTATTTT. Translating gives CASRPMSFGDTQYF.

V usage is TRBV6-4 and J usage is TRBJ2-3; 12 bases agree with TRBD1. The V and J ends lost 6 bases and 5 bases, in that order; junction bases with no gene match: 6. Per germline, CDR1 MRHNA and CDR2 SNTAGT. The CDR3 has 15 residues. CDR3 DNA sequence: TGTGCCAGCAGCCCGGGACAGGGGGCCCAAGATACGCAGTATTTT. It is translated as CASSPGQGAQDTQYF.

This clone was seen only a few times. The chain couples TRBV11-3 to TRBJ2-1, with D uncertain. Trimming removed 5 bases from V and 7 bases from J, with 24 bases in between. In germline, CDR1 is SGHNT, CDR2 YENEEA. This CDR3 comprises 17 residues. The CDR3 spells CASSLSRFGTPGNEQFF. CDR3 sequence (DNA): TGTGCCAGCAGCCTCAGTCGGTTCGGCACCCCCGGGAATGAGCAGTTCTTC.

The chain joins TRBV4-1 to TRBJ1-2; 8 nucleotides match TRBD1. Germline-derived CDR1 and CDR2 are MGHRA and YSYEKL. The V gene end was trimmed by 1 base and the J gene end by 0 bases; junction bases not matched to a gene: 4. The CDR3 is 16 amino acids. The CDR3 DNA sequence: TGCGCCAGCAGCCAAGTGGGGACAGGTCCTAACTATGGCTACACCTTC. Protein: CASSQVGTGPNYGYTF.

The chain joins TRBV7-9 to TRBJ2-7; D is uncertain. The CDR3 is 13 residues long. The V end was cut by 3 bases, the J end by 6 bases, with 12 bases between. Germline values: CDR1 SEHNR, CDR2 FQNEAQ (reference sequence). DNA of the CDR3: TGTGCCAGCAGCTTTATCGAGGTTCCCGAGCAGTACTTC. It translates to CASSFIEVPEQYF.

The V gene is TRBV5-1, the J gene TRBJ2-1; 12 bases line up with TRBD2. Germline V gene lookup returns CDR1 SGHRS and CDR2 YFSETQ. The CDR3 extends over 16 amino acids. V lost 0 bases to trimming and J lost 10 bases; unmatched junction nucleotides: 8. The CDR3 sequence: CASSLGGTSGFEEQFF. CDR3 nucleotides: TGCGCCAGCAGCTTGGGCGGGACTAGCGGGTTTGAGGAGCAGTTCTTC.

The CDR3 DNA is TGTGCCAGCAGCTTAACTAGCGGGGGGAGAGGAAATGAGCAGTTCTTC. It is translated as CASSLTSGGRGNEQFF. The chain joins TRBV7-6 to TRBJ2-1; TRBD2 matches 12 bases. The CDR3 is 16 amino acids. The ends lost 2 bases at V and 7 bases at J; junction bases unmatched: 6. Germline CDR1 and CDR2: SGHVS and FNYEAQ.